The sequence of this T cell receptor beta chain was determined in a study of blood T cell repertoires in COVID-19. Study details: From T cells, B-cell-depleted T cells, or PBMCs came the material, which was cDNA or gDNA.

A Seattle source enrolled patients during active infection and followed them longitudinally. Germline assignment: CDR1 SNHLY and CDR2 FYNNEI. V was shortened by 3 bases and J by 5 bases, with 10 bases between the two germline ends. The CDR3 totals 13 residues. Authors' analysis steps: Cell counts per sample came from amplifying reference gene primers. Assay used: immunoSEQ multiplex PCR; TCRdb lists only in-frame clones, some missing. The V and J calls and clone size come from that table; D and trimming were worked out from the DNA. Of about 350,000 clones in the sample, over 85% are singletons; the top ten hold 3% to 4.5%.

Material: peripheral blood. This sequence originates from a woman aged 55 to 70 with COVID-19, enrolled during active disease. The chain is built from TRBV2 and TRBJ1-1; D is perhaps TRBD1 (6 bases). This CDR3 reads CASSEGARTEAFF. The CDR3 DNA sequence: TGTGCCAGCAGTGAGGGGGCGCGGACTGAAGCTTTCTTT.